The 17 T cell receptor beta chains below come from one sample, sequenced in a study of T cell responses to AZD1222 COVID-19 vaccine. Profiling relied on immunoSEQ multiplex PCR, and the TCRdb table lists in-frame clones only, not all of them. The profile covers roughly 150,000 clones, with 85% to 95% appearing a single time and approximately 1.4% taken by the ten largest. The input for sequencing was peripheral blood, taken 28 days after the second AZD1222 dose. The receptors were sampled from an adult who received the AZD1222 COVID-19 vaccine.

The chain has TRBV7-9 and TRBJ1-6; 8 bases line up with TRBD1. The germline gives CDR1 SEHNR, CDR2 FQNEAQ (reference sequence). The CDR3 contains 17 residues. Losses at the gene ends were 5 bases for V and 0 bases for J; bases not matched to a gene: 6. CDR3 coding DNA: TGTGCCAGCAGCCAGGGACAGGCAAGCTCCTATAATTCACCCCTCCACTTT. Its protein is CASSQGQASSYNSPLHF.

This clone has more than one count but fewer than ten. The rearrangement joins TRBV27 to TRBJ2-7, with D possibly matching TRBD2 (7 bases). Germline CDR1 is MNHEY and CDR2 is SMNVEV (reference sequence). Trimming pared 2 bases from V and 0 bases from J, leaving 14 bases between. The CDR3 is 16 residues long. The CDR3 DNA reads as TGTGCCAGCAGTTTAGAGTCCCGGGGGGCCTCCTACGAGCAGTACTTC. This codes for CASSLESRGASYEQYF.

The V gene is TRBV28, the J gene TRBJ1-2; D is perhaps TRBD1 (5 bases). Trimming cost V 6 bases and J 7 bases, with 15 bases left between them. The CDR3 loop spans 13 amino acids. The germline V gene has CDR1 MDHEN and CDR2 SYDVKM. CDR3 protein: CASSWTRRGGYTF. For the CDR3, the DNA is TGTGCCAGCAGCTGGACCAGGAGGGGTGGCTACACCTTC.

The chain employs TRBV4-2 and TRBJ1-1, with D possibly TRBD1 on 5 matching bases. V lost 0 bases, J lost 8 bases, and 16 bases lay in between. The CDR3 sequence is 15 residues long. CDR1 and CDR2 (germline): LGHNA, YNFKEQ. CDR3 in DNA: TGTGCCAGCAGCCAAGATCTGGGGGGGAGACCAGAAGCTTTCTTT. Translation: CASSQDLGGRPEAFF.

V and J are TRBV6-5 and TRBJ2-2, with D perhaps TRBD2 (7 bases). Between the trimmed V and J ends, which lost 6 bases and 3 bases, there was a span of 11 bases. CDR1 and CDR2 (germline): MNHEY, SVGAGI. The CDR3 is made up of 14 amino acids. The CDR3 region has the DNA TGTGCCAGCAGAAGGGAGGGGGACACCGGGGAGCTGTTTTTT. Residues: CASRREGDTGELFF.

Points on this clone: This sample includes further DNA sequences coding for the same CDR3. The chain employs TRBV14 and TRBJ2-7; D call uncertain. The germline V gene encodes CDR1 SGHDN and CDR2 FVKESK. V lost 1 base and J 4 bases, leaving 5 bases between the germline ends. The CDR3 sequence is 12 residues long. CDR3 nucleotide sequence: TGTGCCAGCAGCCAAGTGCGGTACGAGCAGTACTTC. This gives the protein CASSQVRYEQYF.

The chain joins TRBV7-8 to TRBJ2-1, with 9 bases identical to TRBD2. Germline V gene lookup returns CDR1 SGHVS and CDR2 FQNEAQ. Trimming took 5 bases from V and 4 from J; bases not matched to a gene: 9. The CDR3 length is 16 residues. The CDR3: CASSPNSGRGYNEQFF. As DNA, the CDR3 is TGTGCCAGCAGCCCCAATAGCGGGAGAGGTTACAATGAGCAGTTCTTC.

The rearrangement links TRBV6-7 to TRBJ2-2, with 7 bases lining up with TRBD1. TRBV6-7 is recorded as an ORF, its role being uncertain. The CDR3 extends over 14 amino acids. Losses at the gene ends were 2 bases for V and 6 bases for J; bases not matched to a gene: 3. The CDR3 nucleotides read TGTGCCAGCAGTTACCGACAGGGATCCGGGGAGCTGTTTTTT. This gives the protein CASSYRQGSGELFF.

The chain has TRBV30 and TRBJ1-5; 10 bases map to TRBD1. V was clipped by 4 bases and J by 5 bases; unmatched bases: 8. Germline loops: CDR1 GTSNPN, CDR2 SVGIG (reference sequence). CDR3 size: 15 residues. CDR3 sequence: CAWTEDRGLDQPQHF. In DNA form, the CDR3 reads TGTGCCTGGACGGAGGACAGGGGGTTGGATCAGCCCCAGCATTTT. The whole variable domain, filled in from reference TRBV30 and TRBJ1-5, reads SQTIHQWPATLVQPVGSPLSLECTVEGTSNPNLYWYRQAAGRGLQLLFYSVGIGQISSEVPQNLSASRPQDRQFILSSKKLLLSDSGFYLCAWTEDRGLDQPQHFGDGTRLSIL.

CDR3 sequence reads: CASSLVRVVTPNEKLFF. CDR3 DNA: TGCGCCAGCAGCCTCGTGCGGGTGGTCACCCCTAATGAAAAACTGTTTTTT. The chain has TRBV4-1 and TRBJ1-4, with unresolved D. The V end was cut by 4 bases, the J end by 3 bases, with 18 bases between. The CDR3 sequence is 17 residues long. Germline CDR1 MGHRA, CDR2 YSYEKL.

This clone has a single count. The chain combines TRBV5-1 with TRBJ1-1, with 8 bases lining up with TRBD1. V was pared by 0 bases and J by 5 bases, with 6 bases of the junction left unmatched. Germline-derived CDR1 and CDR2 are SGHRS and YFSETQ. The CDR3 length is 15 residues. In nucleotides, the CDR3 is TGCGCCAGCAGCTTGGGGACAGGGAGCCCTACTGAAGCTTTCTTT. It is translated as CASSLGTGSPTEAFF.

The genes are TRBV4-1 and TRBJ2-7; no clear D gene. The CDR3 is 18 amino acids. Trimming cost V 1 base and J 2 bases, with 21 bases left between them. From germline, CDR1 is MGHRA and CDR2 YSYEKL. In DNA, the CDR3 is TGCGCCAGCAGCCAAGTTTTGGTAGTGTCAGCTTCCCCCTACGAGCAGTACTTC. This gives the protein CASSQVLVVSASPYEQYF.

The chain carries TRBV12-2 and TRBJ1-2. TRBV12-2 is a recognized pseudogene. The CDR3 consists of 19 residues. The DNA of the CDR3 is TGTGCAATTTGGGAGGAGCCACAACCTAATCTGGGGAGTTGGTATGGCTACACCTTC. Protein sequence: CAIWEEPQPNLGSWYGYTF.

The chain couples TRBV6-2 or TRBV6-3 to TRBJ1-1, with 7 bases fitting TRBD1. Per germline, CDR1 MNHEY and CDR2 SVGEGT. V gave up 2 bases and J gave up 8 bases; unmatched junction bases: 8. This CDR3 is built from 14 residues. The CDR3 loop reads CASSYLTGKGEAFF. In DNA, the CDR3 is TGTGCCAGCAGTTACCTGACAGGGAAAGGGGAAGCTTTCTTT.

This rearrangement joins TRBV7-2 to TRBJ2-7, with TRBD1 as a possible D gene (6 bases). Germline CDR1 and CDR2: SGHTA and FQGNSA. The CDR3 consists of 14 residues. The V end lost 1 base, the J end lost 5 bases, and 12 bases lay between the germline ends. CDR3 sequence (DNA): TGTGCCAGCAGCTTAGACCAGGGGAGAAACGAGCAGTACTTC. Amino acids: CASSLDQGRNEQYF.

This chain uses TRBV6-1 with TRBJ1-2; D might be TRBD1 (5 bases). CDR3 length equals 16 residues. Germline values: CDR1 MNHNS, CDR2 SASEGT. Trimming shortened V by 2 bases and J by 4 bases, and 17 bases separated the two germline ends. The CDR3 region is CASSELFSDSSYGYTF. The CDR3, as DNA: TGTGCCAGCAGTGAATTGTTTTCCGACAGTTCCTATGGCTACACCTTC.

The chain combines TRBV19 with TRBJ2-3; D gene ambiguous. This CDR3 comprises 11 residues. V lost 6 bases and J lost 5, with 6 bases in between. Germline-derived CDR1 and CDR2 are LNHDA and SQIVND (reference sequence). As DNA, the CDR3 is TGTGCCAGTAGCTGGGGAGATACGCAGTATTTT. It is translated as CASSWGDTQYF.